The T cell receptor beta chain under discussion was sequenced for a study of shared clonotypes between healthy human individuals. The protocol was immunoSEQ multiplex PCR, while the TCRdb copy is restricted to in-frame clones and leaves out a portion. The sample lists about 980,000 clones, 76% occurring once. In its sample, this clone was seen once. The V segment lost 0 bases and the J segment 1 base; nucleotides outside the gene matches: 3. From germline, CDR1 is MNHEY and CDR2 SVGAGI. The CDR3 sequence is 15 residues long. Material: memory CD4+ T cells sorted from blood. The subset was: CD45RA-negative fraction. V gene TRBV6-5 combines with J gene TRBJ2-7; 7 nucleotides line up with TRBD2. This receptor was taken from a man aged 18-30 years in good health. CDR3 amino acids: CASSYSSGHSYEQYF. CDR3 bases: TGTGCCAGCAGTTACTCTAGCGGGCATTCCTACGAGCAGTACTTC.